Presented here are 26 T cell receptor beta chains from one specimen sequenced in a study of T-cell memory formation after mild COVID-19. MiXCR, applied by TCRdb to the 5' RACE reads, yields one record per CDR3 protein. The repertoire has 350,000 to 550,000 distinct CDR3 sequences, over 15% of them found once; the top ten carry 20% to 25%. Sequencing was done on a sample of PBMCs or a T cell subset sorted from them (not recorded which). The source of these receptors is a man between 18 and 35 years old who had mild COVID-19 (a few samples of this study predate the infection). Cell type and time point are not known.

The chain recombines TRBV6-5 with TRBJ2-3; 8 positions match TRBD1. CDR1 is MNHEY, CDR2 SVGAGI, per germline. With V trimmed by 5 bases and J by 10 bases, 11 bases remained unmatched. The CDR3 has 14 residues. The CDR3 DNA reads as TGTGCCAGCAGTAAGGACAGGGTGGGATCTGCGCAGTATTTT. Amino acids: CASSKDRVGSAQYF.

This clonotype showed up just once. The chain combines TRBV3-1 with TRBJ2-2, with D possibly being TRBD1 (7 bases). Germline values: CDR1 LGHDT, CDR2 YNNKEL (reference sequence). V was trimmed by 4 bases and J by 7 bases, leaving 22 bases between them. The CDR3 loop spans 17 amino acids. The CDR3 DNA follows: TGTGCCAGCAGCCCACCCGGAAGACTAGGGGGCCACGGGGAGCTGTTTTTT. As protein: CASSPPGRLGGHGELFF.

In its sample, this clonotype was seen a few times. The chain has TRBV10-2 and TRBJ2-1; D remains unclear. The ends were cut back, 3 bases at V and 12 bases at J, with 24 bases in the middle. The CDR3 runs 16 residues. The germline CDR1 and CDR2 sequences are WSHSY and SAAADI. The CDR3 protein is CASSDVVGTRGRVQFF. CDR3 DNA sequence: TGCGCCAGCAGTGACGTTGTGGGAACCCGAGGTAGGGTGCAGTTCTTC.

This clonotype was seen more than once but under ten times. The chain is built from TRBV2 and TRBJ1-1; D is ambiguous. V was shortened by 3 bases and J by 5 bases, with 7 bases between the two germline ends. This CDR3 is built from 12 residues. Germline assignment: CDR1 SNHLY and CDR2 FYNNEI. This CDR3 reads CASSDPGTEAFF. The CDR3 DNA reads TGTGCCAGCAGTGACCCGGGGACTGAAGCTTTCTTT.

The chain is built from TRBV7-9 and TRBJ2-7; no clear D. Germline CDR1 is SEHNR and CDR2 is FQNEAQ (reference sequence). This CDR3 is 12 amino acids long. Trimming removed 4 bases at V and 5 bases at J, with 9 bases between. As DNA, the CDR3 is TGTGCCAGCAGCTCCGCCATCAACGAGCAGTACTTC. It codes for CASSSAINEQYF.

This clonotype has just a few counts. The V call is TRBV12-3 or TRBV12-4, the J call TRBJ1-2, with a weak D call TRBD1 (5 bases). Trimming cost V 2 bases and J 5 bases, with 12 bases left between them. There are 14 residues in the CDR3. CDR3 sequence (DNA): TGTGCCAGCAGTTTAATCCCCAGGGTATATGGCTACACCTTC. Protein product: CASSLIPRVYGYTF.

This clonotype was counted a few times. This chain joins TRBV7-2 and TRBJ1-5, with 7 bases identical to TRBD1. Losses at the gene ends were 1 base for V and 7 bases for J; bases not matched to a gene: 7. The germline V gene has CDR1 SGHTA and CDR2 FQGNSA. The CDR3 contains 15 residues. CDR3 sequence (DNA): TGTGCCAGCAGCTTAGGGACAGGCCTGGCCCAGCCCCAGCATTTT. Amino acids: CASSLGTGLAQPQHF.

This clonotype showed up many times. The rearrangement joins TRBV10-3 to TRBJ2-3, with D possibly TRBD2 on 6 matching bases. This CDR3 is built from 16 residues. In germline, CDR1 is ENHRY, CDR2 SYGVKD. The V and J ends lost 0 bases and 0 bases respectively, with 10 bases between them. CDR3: CAISESGSGSTDTQYF. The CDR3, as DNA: TGTGCCATCAGTGAGTCGGGTAGCGGTAGCACAGATACGCAGTATTTT.

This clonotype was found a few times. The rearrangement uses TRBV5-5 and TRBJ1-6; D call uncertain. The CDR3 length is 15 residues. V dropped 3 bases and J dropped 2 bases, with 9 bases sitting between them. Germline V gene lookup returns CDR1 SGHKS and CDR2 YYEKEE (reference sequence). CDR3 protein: CASSSSRTYNSPLHF. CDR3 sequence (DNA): TGTGCCAGCAGCTCTTCTCGGACCTATAATTCACCCCTCCACTTT. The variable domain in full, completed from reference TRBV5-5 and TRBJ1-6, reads DAGVTQSPTHLIKTRGQQVTLRCSPISGHKSVSWYQQVLGQGPQFIFQYYEKEERGRGNFPDRFSARQFPNYSSELNVNALLLGDSALYLCASSSSRTYNSPLHFGNGTRLTVT.

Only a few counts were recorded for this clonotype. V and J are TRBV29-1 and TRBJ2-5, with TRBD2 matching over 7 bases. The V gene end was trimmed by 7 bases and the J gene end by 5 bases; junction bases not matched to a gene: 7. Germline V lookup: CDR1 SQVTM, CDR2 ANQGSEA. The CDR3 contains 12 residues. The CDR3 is CSGSTSQETQYF. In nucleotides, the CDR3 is TGCAGCGGATCGACTAGCCAGGAGACCCAGTACTTC.

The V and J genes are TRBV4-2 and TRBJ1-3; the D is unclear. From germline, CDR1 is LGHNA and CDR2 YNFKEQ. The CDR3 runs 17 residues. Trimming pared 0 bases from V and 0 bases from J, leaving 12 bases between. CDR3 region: CASSQDLRLISGNTIYF. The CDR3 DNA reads TGTGCCAGCAGCCAAGATCTTCGGCTGATCTCTGGAAACACCATATATTTT.

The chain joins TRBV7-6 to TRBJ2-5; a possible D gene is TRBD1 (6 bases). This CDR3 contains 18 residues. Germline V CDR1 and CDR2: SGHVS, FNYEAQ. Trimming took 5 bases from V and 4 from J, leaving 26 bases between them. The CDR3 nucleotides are TGTGCCAGCAGCCTAGAACCCTCGTGGGGGCTAGGGGGAGAGACCCAGTACTTC. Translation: CASSLEPSWGLGGETQYF.

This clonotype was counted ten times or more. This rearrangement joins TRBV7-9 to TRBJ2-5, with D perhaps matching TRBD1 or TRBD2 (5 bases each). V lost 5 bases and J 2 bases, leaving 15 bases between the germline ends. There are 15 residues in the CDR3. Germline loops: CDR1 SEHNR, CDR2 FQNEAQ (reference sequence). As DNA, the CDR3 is TGTGCCAGCAGCCCGCTAGGGGACGAACAAGAGACCCAGTACTTC. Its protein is CASSPLGDEQETQYF.

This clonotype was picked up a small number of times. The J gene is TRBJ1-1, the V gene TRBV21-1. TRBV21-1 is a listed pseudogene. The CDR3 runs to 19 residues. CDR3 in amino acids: CASSGEGVAHPEWDTEAFF. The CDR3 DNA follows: TGTGCCAGCAGTGGGGAGGGGGTAGCCCACCCCGAATGGGACACTGAAGCTTTCTTT.

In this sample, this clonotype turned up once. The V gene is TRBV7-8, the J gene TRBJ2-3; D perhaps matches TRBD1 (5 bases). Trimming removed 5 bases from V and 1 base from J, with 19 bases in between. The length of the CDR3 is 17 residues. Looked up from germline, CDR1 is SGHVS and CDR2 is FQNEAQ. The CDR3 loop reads CASSHLPVTAGTDTQYF. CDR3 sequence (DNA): TGTGCCAGCAGCCATCTGCCGGTGACAGCCGGCACAGATACGCAGTATTTT.

CDR3 protein: CSARGGTGLETQYF. The CDR3 region has the DNA TGCAGTGCTAGAGGGGGGACAGGGTTAGAGACCCAGTACTTC. This chain joins TRBV20-1 and TRBJ2-5; 9 bases are shared with TRBD1. V shed 1 base and J 4 bases; nucleotides not matched to a gene: 4. From germline, CDR1 is DFQATT and CDR2 SNEGSKA (reference sequence). CDR3 length: 14 residues.

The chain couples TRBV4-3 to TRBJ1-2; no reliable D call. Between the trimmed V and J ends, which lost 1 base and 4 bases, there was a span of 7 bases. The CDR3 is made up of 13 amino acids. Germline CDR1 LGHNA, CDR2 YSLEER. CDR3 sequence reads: CASSQGHGYGYTF. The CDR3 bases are TGCGCCAGCAGCCAAGGTCATGGCTATGGCTACACCTTC.

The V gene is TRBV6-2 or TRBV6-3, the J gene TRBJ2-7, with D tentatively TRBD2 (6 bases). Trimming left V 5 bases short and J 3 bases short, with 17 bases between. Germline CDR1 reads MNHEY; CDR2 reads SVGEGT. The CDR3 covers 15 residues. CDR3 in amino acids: CASSPGTLVNYEQYF. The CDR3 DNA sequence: TGTGCCAGCAGTCCGGGGACTTTAGTAAACTACGAGCAGTACTTC.

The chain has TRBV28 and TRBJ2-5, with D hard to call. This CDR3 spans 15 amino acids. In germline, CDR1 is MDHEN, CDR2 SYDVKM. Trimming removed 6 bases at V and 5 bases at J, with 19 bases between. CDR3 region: CASSLPREKYETQYF. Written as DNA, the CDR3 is TGTGCCAGCAGCCTGCCAAGAGAGAAGTACGAGACCCAGTACTTC.

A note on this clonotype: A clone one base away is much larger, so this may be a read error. The CDR3 DNA reads as TGTGACAGCTCACCTAACGTGGAGACCCAGTACTTC. Its translation: CDSSPNVETQYF. The chain links TRBV18 to TRBJ2-5; D unresolved. This CDR3 contains 12 residues. Germline V gene lookup returns CDR1 KGHSH and CDR2 LQKENI.

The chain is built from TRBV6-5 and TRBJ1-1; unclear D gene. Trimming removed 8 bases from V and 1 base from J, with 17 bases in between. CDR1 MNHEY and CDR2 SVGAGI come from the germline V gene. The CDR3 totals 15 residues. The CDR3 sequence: CASSEGVKGNTEAFF. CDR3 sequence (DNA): TGTGCCAGCTCCGAAGGAGTTAAGGGGAACACTGAAGCTTTCTTT.

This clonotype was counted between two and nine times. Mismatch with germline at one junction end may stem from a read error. The CDR3 DNA is TGCGCCAGCAGCCAGGGGGTGGGCACTGAAGCTTTCTTT. This gives the protein CASSQGVGTEAFF. The chain has TRBV3-1 and TRBJ1-1, with 7 bases aligning to TRBD1. This CDR3 has 13 residues. CDR1 and CDR2 from the germline V gene are LGHDT and YNNKEL (reference sequence).

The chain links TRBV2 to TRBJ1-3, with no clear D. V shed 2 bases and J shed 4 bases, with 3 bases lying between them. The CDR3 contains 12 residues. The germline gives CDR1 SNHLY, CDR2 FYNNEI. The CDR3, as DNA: TGTGCCAGCAGTGAACGGGGAAACACCATATATTTT. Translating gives CASSERGNTIYF.

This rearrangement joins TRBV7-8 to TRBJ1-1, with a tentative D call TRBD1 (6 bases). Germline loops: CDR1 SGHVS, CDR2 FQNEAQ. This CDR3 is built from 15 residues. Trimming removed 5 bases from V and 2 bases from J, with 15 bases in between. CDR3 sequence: CASSQLGGSNTEAFF. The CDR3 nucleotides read TGTGCCAGCAGCCAATTGGGGGGCTCAAACACTGAAGCTTTCTTT.

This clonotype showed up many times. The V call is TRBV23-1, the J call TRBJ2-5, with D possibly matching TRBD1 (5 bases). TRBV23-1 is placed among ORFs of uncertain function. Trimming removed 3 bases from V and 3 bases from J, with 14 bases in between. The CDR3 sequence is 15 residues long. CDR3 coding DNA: TGCGCCAGCAGTCAGGCAGGGCTTACTAAAGAGACCCAGTACTTC. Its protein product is CASSQAGLTKETQYF.

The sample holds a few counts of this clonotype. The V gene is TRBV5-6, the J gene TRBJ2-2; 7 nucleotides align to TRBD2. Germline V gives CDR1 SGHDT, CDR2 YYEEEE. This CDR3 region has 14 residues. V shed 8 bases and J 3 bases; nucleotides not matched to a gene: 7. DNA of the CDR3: TGTGCCAGATCACCGGGGAGGGACACCGGGGAGCTGTTTTTT. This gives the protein CARSPGRDTGELFF. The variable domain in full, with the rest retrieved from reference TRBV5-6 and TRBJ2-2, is DAGVTQSPTHLIKTRGQQVTLRCSPKSGHDTVSWYQQALGQGPQFIFQYYEEEERQRGNFPDRFSGHQFPNYSSELNVNALLLGDSALYLCARSPGRDTGELFFGEGSRLTVL.